This entry lists 13 T cell receptor beta chains sequenced from one sample in a study of blood T cell repertoires in COVID-19. Measured with immunoSEQ multiplex PCR; TCRdb has only the in-frame clones, and not every one. The profile shows tens of thousands of clones, roughly 83% of them singletons. The sequencing sample was made of peripheral blood. Every receptor here comes from a human donor in a cohort sampled during active COVID-19.

This chain connects TRBV28 to TRBJ2-1; the match to TRBD2 covers 14 bases. Germline assignment: CDR1 MDHEN and CDR2 SYDVKM. The length of the CDR3 is 16 residues. The V gene end was trimmed by 7 bases and the J gene end by 9 bases; junction bases not matched to a gene: 11. In DNA form, the CDR3 reads TGTGCCAGCACCCTGGGGGGACTAGCGGGAGTCGGTGAGCAGTTCTTC. It codes for CASTLGGLAGVGEQFF.

The rearrangement joins TRBV6-5 to TRBJ1-5; D is uncertain. Germline CDR1 is MNHEY and CDR2 is SVGAGI. The length of the CDR3 is 16 residues. V was clipped by 0 bases and J by 6 bases, with 15 bases between them. The CDR3 DNA reads TGTGCCAGCAGTTACTCAAGCGGTCGCCCAGGTCAGCCCCAGCATTTT. As protein: CASSYSSGRPGQPQHF.

V and J are TRBV30 and TRBJ2-4, with D perhaps TRBD2 (6 bases). Trimming cost V 1 base and J 0 bases, with 13 bases left between them. Germline V lookup: CDR1 GTSNPN, CDR2 SVGIG (reference sequence). This CDR3 spans 16 amino acids. The CDR3: CAWSDPQAGAKNIQYF. In nucleotides, the CDR3 is TGTGCCTGGAGTGATCCTCAAGCGGGAGCCAAAAACATTCAGTACTTC.

V gene TRBV21-1 combines with J gene TRBJ2-3; the DNA was not used to check the table's D call, TRBD1. TRBV21-1 is given as a pseudogene. This CDR3 is built from 17 residues. DNA of the CDR3: TGTGCCAGCAGCAAATCAGGTCCCCAGGGGCCCGCAGATACGCAGTATTTT. It yields the protein CASSKSGPQGPADTQYF.

This chain uses TRBV6-4 with TRBJ2-2, with D perhaps matching TRBD2 (6 bases). This CDR3 region has 14 residues. Germline V gene lookup returns CDR1 MRHNA and CDR2 SNTAGT. Deletions cut 6 bases from V and 3 bases from J, with 11 bases between. CDR3 protein: CASSRESDTGELFF. The DNA of the CDR3 is TGTGCCAGCAGCCGGGAGTCAGACACCGGGGAGCTGTTTTTT.

This clone appeared a single time. V usage is TRBV20-1 and J usage is TRBJ2-7; D is unresolved. V gave up 3 bases and J gave up 2 bases, with 14 bases separating them. The CDR3 runs to 14 residues. Germline loops: CDR1 DFQATT, CDR2 SNEGSKA (reference sequence). The CDR3 DNA sequence: TGCAGTGCTAGTAACGCAGCAACTACCTACGAGCAGTACTTC. Translated: CSASNAATTYEQYF.

Comments on this clone: Other DNA sequences within the sample encode an identical CDR3. This chain joins TRBV12-3 or TRBV12-4 and TRBJ2-7, with D possibly matching TRBD1 (6 bases). The CDR3 loop spans 12 amino acids. Between the trimmed V and J ends, which lost 5 bases and 3 bases, there was a span of 8 bases. Here the CDR3 reads CASSTQGYEQYF. The CDR3 DNA reads TGTGCCAGCAGTACACAGGGCTACGAGCAGTACTTC.

The table lists this clone with a count of one. The V gene is TRBV5-1, the J gene TRBJ2-5, with TRBD1 matching 7 bases. In germline, CDR1 is SGHRS, CDR2 YFSETQ. The V segment lost 4 bases and the J segment 1 base; nucleotides outside the gene matches: 10. This CDR3 comprises 16 residues. Here the CDR3 reads CASSPTGWGTQETQYF. CDR3 coding DNA: TGCGCCAGCAGCCCGACAGGGTGGGGGACCCAAGAGACCCAGTACTTC.

As to this clone: The same CDR3 arises from other DNA sequences in this sample as well. The chain recombines TRBV5-1 with TRBJ1-1, with 8 nucleotides matching TRBD1. Germline CDR1 SGHRS, CDR2 YFSETQ. V lost 4 bases, J lost 1 base, and 3 bases stayed unmatched. This CDR3 contains 14 residues. This CDR3 is CASSPGTGNTEAFF. DNA of the CDR3: TGCGCCAGCAGCCCTGGGACAGGGAACACTGAAGCTTTCTTT.

The J gene is TRBJ2-3, the V gene TRBV18; the D gene is possibly TRBD2 (6 bases). CDR1 KGHSH and CDR2 LQKENI come from the germline V gene. CDR3 size: 17 residues. Trimming pared 4 bases from V and 0 bases from J, leaving 17 bases between. This chain's CDR3 is CASSLFIGGTSTDTQYF. CDR3 nucleotides: TGTGCCAGCTCACTCTTTATCGGCGGGACTAGCACAGATACGCAGTATTTT. Supplemented by reference TRBV18 and TRBJ2-3, the full variable domain reads NAGVMQNPRHLVRRRGQEARLRCSPMKGHSHVYWYRQLPEEGLKFMVYLQKENIIDESGMPKERFSAEFPKEGPSILRIQQVVRGDSAAYFCASSLFIGGTSTDTQYFGPGTRLTVL.

The chain employs TRBV3-1 (or the pseudogene TRBV3-2) and TRBJ2-7; 10 nucleotides align to TRBD1. The CDR3 runs to 13 residues. The ends lost 4 bases at V and 11 bases at J; junction bases unmatched: 8. Germline CDR1 LGHDT, CDR2 YNNKEL (reference sequence). CDR3 nucleotide sequence: TGTGCCAGCAGCCCTGGACAGGGGGTAGGGGAGTACTTC. Its translation is CASSPGQGVGEYF.

The table lists this clone with a few counts. This rearrangement joins TRBV3-1 (or the pseudogene TRBV3-2) to TRBJ2-7; TRBD2 agrees at 7 bases. V shed 4 bases and J 0 bases; nucleotides not matched to a gene: 12. Germline V gives CDR1 LGHDT, CDR2 YNNKEL (reference sequence). This CDR3 has 17 residues. The CDR3 nucleotides read TGTGCCAGCAGCCGCCTCGGACTAGGAGGGTACTCCTACGAGCAGTACTTC. Amino acids: CASSRLGLGGYSYEQYF.

The rearrangement joins TRBV7-2 to TRBJ2-1; TRBD2 agrees at 8 bases. V dropped 5 bases and J dropped 4; count of bases not matched to a gene: 7. The germline V gene has CDR1 SGHTA and CDR2 FQGNSA. The CDR3 is made up of 15 amino acids. This CDR3 reads CASSTRGGAYNEQFF. The DNA of the CDR3 is TGTGCCAGCAGCACTCGGGGGGGCGCATACAATGAGCAGTTCTTC.